This entry lists 5 T cell receptor beta chains sequenced from one sample in a study of naive and memory T cell subsets. Both TRBC1 and TRBC2 were covered by a beta constant-region primer of two equimolar oligonucleotides. TCRdb ran MiXCR on the UMI-ligation and nested PCR reads and lists one entry per CDR3 protein. The sample carries some 36,000 distinct CDR3 sequences, roughly 13% recorded once. Specimen: effector memory CD4+ T cells from blood. The subset here: effector memory, CD45RA- CD27-. These receptors were obtained from a human donor in good health.

In the case of this clonotype: Just one base apart from a much larger clone, this may be a read error. The chain recombines TRBV4-3 with TRBJ2-5; D possibly corresponds to TRBD2 (5 bases). The CDR3 loop spans 13 amino acids. Germline values: CDR1 LGHNA, CDR2 YSLEER. The DNA for the CDR3 is TGCGCCAGCAGCCGCGTGGGAGAGGAGACCAAGTACTTC. It specifies CASSRVGEETKYF.

Notes on this clonotype: It may be a read error: a sequence one base away is much more abundant. The chain has TRBV6-9 and TRBJ2-1; 8 bases fit TRBD1. CDR1 is MNHGY and CDR2 is SVAAGI in the germline V gene. The CDR3 is 18 residues long. With 7 bases clipped from V and 3 bases from J, the junction kept 17 bases outside the gene matches. The CDR3 nucleotides read TGTGCCAGCAAGTATTCTCCAGGGGGCCCAGATGACTACAATGAGCAGTTCTTC. Translation gives CASKYSPGGPDDYNEQFF.

The rearrangement links TRBV30 to TRBJ1-2; D call uncertain. Germline V gene sequence: CDR1 GTSNPN, CDR2 SVGIG (reference sequence). The length of the CDR3 is 15 residues. Trimming removed 1 base at V and 1 base at J, with 13 bases between. The CDR3 nucleotides read TGTGCCTGGAGTGGTGTCAACAGTGATAACTATGGCTACACCTTC. Amino acids: CAWSGVNSDNYGYTF.

This clonotype was detected a few times. The CDR3: CASSFGGGGPTDTQYF. The CDR3 region has the DNA TGTGCCAGCAGCTTTGGGGGGGGAGGCCCCACAGATACGCAGTATTTT. The chain is built from TRBV7-4 and TRBJ2-3; 7 bases map to TRBD2. The ends lost 3 bases at V and 2 bases at J; junction bases unmatched: 8. Germline loops: CDR1 SGHVT, CDR2 SQSDAQ. This CDR3 region has 16 residues.

The V and J genes are TRBV19 and TRBJ2-5, with D tentatively TRBD2 (6 bases). This CDR3 is 13 amino acids long. The germline V gene encodes CDR1 LNHDA and CDR2 SQIVND (reference sequence). V was trimmed by 3 bases and J by 2 bases, leaving 7 bases between them. The CDR3 reads CASSMTRQETQYF. The CDR3 DNA sequence: TGTGCCAGTAGTATGACTAGGCAAGAGACCCAGTACTTC.